Given below is one T cell receptor beta chain in context. Antigen: not known. The data belong to a study of cytomegalovirus exposure and HLA in healthy donors. The CDR3 covers 15 residues. Trimming pared 4 bases from V and 4 bases from J, leaving 18 bases between. Germline-derived CDR1 and CDR2 are SGHNT and YYREEE (reference sequence). Study-level points and caveats: In a later analysis, TCR association rates varied by HLA locus: DRB1 most, HLA-C fewest. Testing in vitro showed a few CMV-associated chains specific for CMV antigens. Reports indicated that the classifier achieved high specificity and sensitivity in diagnosing cytomegalovirus status.

The primer mix had 60 Vbeta and 13 Jbeta primers. Repertoires were generated with immunoSEQ multiplex PCR, while TCRdb's copy carries only in-frame clones and drops some. The table records a few hundred thousand clones, approximately 80% of them present only once. The source of this sequence is a girl aged 5-17 years in good health and CMV-seronegative. Sample: PBMCs. The gene calls are TRBV5-4 and TRBJ2-7, with D possibly matching TRBD1 (5 bases). CDR3 in DNA: TGTGCCAGCAGCGTAACAACAGGCTTGGCTTACGAGCAGTACTTC. This codes for CASSVTTGLAYEQYF.